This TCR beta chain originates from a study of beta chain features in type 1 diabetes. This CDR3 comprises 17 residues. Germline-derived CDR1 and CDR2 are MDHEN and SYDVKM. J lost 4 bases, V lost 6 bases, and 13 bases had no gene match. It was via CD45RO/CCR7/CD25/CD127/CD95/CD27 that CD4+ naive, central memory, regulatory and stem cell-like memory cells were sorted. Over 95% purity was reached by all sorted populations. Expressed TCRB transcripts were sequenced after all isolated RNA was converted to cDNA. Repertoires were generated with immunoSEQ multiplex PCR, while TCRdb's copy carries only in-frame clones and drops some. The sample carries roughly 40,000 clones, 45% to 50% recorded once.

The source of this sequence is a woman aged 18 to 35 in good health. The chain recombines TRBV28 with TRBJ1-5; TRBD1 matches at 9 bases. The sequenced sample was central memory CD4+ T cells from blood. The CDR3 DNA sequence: TGTGCCAGCAGAAGGACAGGGGCGGGGTCCGGTAATCAGCCCCAGCATTTT. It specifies CASRRTGAGSGNQPQHF. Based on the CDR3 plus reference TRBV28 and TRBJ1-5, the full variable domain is DVKVTQSSRYLVKRTGEKVFLECVQDMDHENMFWYRQDPGLGLRLIYFSYDVKMKEKGDIPEGYSVSREKKERFSLILESASTNQTSMYLCASRRTGAGSGNQPQHFGDGTRLSIL.